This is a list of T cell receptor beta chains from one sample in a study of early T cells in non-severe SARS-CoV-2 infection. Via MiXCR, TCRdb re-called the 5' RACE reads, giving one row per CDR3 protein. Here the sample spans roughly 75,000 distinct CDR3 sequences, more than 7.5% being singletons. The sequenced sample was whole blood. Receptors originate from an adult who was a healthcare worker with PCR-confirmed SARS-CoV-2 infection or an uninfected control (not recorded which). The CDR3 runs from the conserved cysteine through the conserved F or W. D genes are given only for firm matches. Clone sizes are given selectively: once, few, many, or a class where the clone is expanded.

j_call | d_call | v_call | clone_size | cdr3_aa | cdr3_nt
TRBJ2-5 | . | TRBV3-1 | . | CASSQDAGRETQYF | TGTGCCAGCAGCCAAGATGCAGGGAGAGAGACCCAGTACTTC
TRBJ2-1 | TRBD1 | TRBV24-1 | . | CATSVETGGTDEQFF | TGTGCCACCAGTGTGGAGACAGGGGGAACAGATGAGCAGTTCTTC
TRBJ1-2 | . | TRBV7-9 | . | CASSPSGPVYGYTF | TGTGCCAGCAGTCCATCGGGGCCCGTCTATGGCTACACCTTC
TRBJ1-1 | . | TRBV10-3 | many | CAISESAGPIMNTEAFF | TGTGCCATCAGTGAGTCAGCGGGACCCATTATGAACACTGAAGCTTTCTTT
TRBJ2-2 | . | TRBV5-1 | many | CASSLASRNTGELFF | TGCGCCAGCAGCCTGGCTAGCAGGAACACCGGGGAGCTGTTTTTT
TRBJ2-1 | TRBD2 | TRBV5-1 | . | CASSLGAGGSNEQFF | TGCGCCAGCAGCTTGGGAGCGGGAGGGTCCAATGAGCAGTTCTTC
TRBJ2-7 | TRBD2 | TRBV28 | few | CASSSPWAGAPEQYF | TGTGCCAGCAGTTCCCCTTGGGCGGGAGCCCCCGAGCAGTACTTC
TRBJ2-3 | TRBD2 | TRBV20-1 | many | CSARPGLAGGDTQYF | TGCAGTGCTAGACCCGGACTAGCCGGGGGAGATACGCAGTATTTT
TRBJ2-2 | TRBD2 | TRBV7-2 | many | CASSRGTSGRRVTGELFF | TGTGCCAGCAGCCGTGGGACTAGCGGGAGAAGGGTCACCGGGGAGCTGTTTTTT
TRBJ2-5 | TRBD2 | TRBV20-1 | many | CSASPGGETQYF | TGCAGTGCTAGTCCGGGGGGGGAGACCCAGTACTTC
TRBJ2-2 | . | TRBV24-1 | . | CATSALTGANTGELFF | TGTGCCACCAGTGCCTTGACGGGCGCGAACACCGGGGAGCTGTTTTTT
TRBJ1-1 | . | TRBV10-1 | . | CASSESSRTGTTEAFF | TGCGCCAGCAGTGAGTCAAGCAGGACGGGGACCACTGAAGCTTTCTTT
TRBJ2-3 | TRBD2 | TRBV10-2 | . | CATTLAGEADTQYF | TGCGCCACCACCCTAGCGGGAGAGGCAGATACGCAGTATTTT
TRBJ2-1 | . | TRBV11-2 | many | CASSLKDLRDEQFF | TGTGCCAGCAGCCTAAAAGACCTCAGGGATGAGCAGTTCTTC
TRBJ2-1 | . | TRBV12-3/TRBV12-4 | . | CASTFGFGTDGNEQFF | TGTGCCAGCACTTTCGGGTTTGGGACTGACGGCAATGAGCAGTTCTTC
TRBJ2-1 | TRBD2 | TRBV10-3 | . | CAISVRTPAPTSGRAGEQFF | TGTGCCATCAGTGTCCGGACACCAGCGCCGACTAGCGGGAGGGCCGGTGAGCAGTTCTTC
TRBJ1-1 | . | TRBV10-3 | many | CAISSSLGTAEAFF | TGTGCCATCAGTTCCTCTCTGGGGACCGCTGAAGCTTTCTTT
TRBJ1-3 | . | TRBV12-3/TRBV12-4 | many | CASGTTNFSPGNTIYF | TGTGCCAGCGGGACGACCAATTTTTCCCCTGGAAACACCATATATTTT
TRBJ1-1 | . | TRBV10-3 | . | CAISEWSRQENTEAFF | TGTGCCATCAGTGAGTGGTCACGTCAGGAGAACACTGAAGCTTTCTTT
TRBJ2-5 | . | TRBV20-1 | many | CSAREPLPGPSLQTQYF | TGCAGTGCTAGAGAGCCACTACCGGGACCGTCTTTACAGACCCAGTACTTC
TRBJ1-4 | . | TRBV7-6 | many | CASSLYGEKLFF | TGTGCCAGCAGCTTATACGGGGAAAAACTGTTTTTT
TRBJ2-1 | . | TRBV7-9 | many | CASSLGGPYNEQFF | TGTGCCAGCAGCTTGGGGGGGCCTTACAATGAGCAGTTCTTC
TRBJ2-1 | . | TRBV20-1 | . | CSARDPGSEQFF | TGCAGTGCTAGAGATCCCGGGAGCGAGCAGTTCTTC
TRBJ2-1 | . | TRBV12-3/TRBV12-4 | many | CASGNGEQFF | TGTGCCAGCGGGAACGGTGAGCAGTTCTTC
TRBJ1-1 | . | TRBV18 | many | CASSLGQRSNTEAFF | TGTGCCAGCTCACTCGGACAGAGGTCGAACACTGAAGCTTTCTTT
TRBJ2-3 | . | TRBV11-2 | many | CASSLDRAPTTDTQYF | TGTGCCAGCAGCTTAGATCGAGCGCCCACCACAGATACGCAGTATTTT
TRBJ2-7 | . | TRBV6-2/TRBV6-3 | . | CASNEPGGPVEQYF | TGTGCCAGCAACGAGCCCGGGGGGCCGGTCGAGCAGTACTTC
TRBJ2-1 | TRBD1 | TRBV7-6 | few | CASSGQGILPSNEQFF | TGTGCCAGCAGCGGACAGGGGATCCTGCCCTCCAATGAGCAGTTCTTC
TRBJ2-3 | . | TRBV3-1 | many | CASSQLVHSTEGQYF | TGTGCCAGCAGCCAACTGGTGCACTCCACAGAGGGGCAGTATTTT
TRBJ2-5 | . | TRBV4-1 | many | CASSQEVGGGTVKGQTQYF | TGCGCCAGCAGCCAAGAAGTGGGTGGGGGTACGGTCAAGGGGCAGACCCAGTACTTC
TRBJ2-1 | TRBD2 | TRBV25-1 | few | CASTGLAGVGEQFF | TGTGCCAGCACGGGACTAGCGGGAGTTGGTGAGCAGTTCTTC
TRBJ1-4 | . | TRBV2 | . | CASSERAAGGKLFF | TGTGCCAGCAGTGAAAGGGCTGCTGGGGGAAAACTGTTTTTT
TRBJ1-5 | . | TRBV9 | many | CASSVEGVGNQPQHF | TGTGCCAGCAGCGTAGAGGGCGTTGGCAATCAGCCCCAGCATTTT
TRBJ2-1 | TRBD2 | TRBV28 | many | CASSLTSGRENEQFF | TGTGCCAGCAGCTTGACTAGCGGGAGAGAGAATGAGCAGTTCTTC
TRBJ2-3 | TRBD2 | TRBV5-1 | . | CASSLELAGGGTDTQYF | TGCGCCAGCAGCTTGGAACTAGCGGGAGGGGGTACAGATACGCAGTATTTT
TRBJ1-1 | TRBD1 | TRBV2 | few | CASSEAQGVSVEAFF | TGTGCCAGCAGTGAAGCGCAGGGGGTTTCGGTTGAAGCTTTCTTT
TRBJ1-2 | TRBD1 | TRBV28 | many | CASSSWTGGVYGYTF | TGTGCCAGCAGTTCCTGGACAGGGGGCGTTTATGGCTACACCTTC
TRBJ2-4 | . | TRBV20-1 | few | CSAGEPLAKNIQYF | TGCAGTGCTGGGGAGCCTCTAGCCAAAAACATTCAGTACTTC
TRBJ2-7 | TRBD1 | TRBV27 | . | CASSFGAGGASEQYF | TGTGCCAGCAGTTTCGGGGCAGGGGGCGCGTCCGAGCAGTACTTC
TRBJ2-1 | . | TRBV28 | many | CASRVTRLGEQFF | TGTGCCAGCAGGGTTACTAGACTGGGTGAGCAGTTCTTC
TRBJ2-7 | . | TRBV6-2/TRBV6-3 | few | CASSPRARGEQYF | TGTGCCAGCAGTCCAAGAGCGAGGGGCGAGCAGTACTTC
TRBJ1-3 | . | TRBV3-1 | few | CASSHLQTLKSTIYF | TGTGCCAGCAGCCACCTGCAGACATTGAAATCTACCATATATTTT
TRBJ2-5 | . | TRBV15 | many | CATSRREIQETQYF | TGTGCCACCAGCAGACGGGAGATCCAAGAGACCCAGTACTTC
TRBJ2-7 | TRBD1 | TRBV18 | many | CASSPGDPGQGAWEQYF | TGTGCCAGCTCACCCGGAGACCCGGGACAGGGGGCTTGGGAGCAGTACTTC
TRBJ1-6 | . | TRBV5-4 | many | CASSSGAGTQDSPLHF | TGTGCCAGCAGCTCGGGGGCAGGGACTCAGGATTCACCCCTCCACTTT
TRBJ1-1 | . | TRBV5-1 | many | CASSPTGSGTEAFF | TGCGCCAGCAGCCCGACGGGGTCAGGCACTGAAGCTTTCTTT
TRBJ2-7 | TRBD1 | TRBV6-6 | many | CASSYSDRVHEQYF | TGTGCCAGCAGTTACTCCGACAGGGTGCACGAGCAGTACTTC
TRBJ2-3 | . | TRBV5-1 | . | CASSLETHGNTDTQYF | TGCGCCAGCAGCTTGGAGACTCACGGGAACACAGATACGCAGTATTTT
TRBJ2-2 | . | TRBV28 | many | CASTEGRTDTGELFF | TGTGCCAGCACCGAGGGGCGGACAGACACCGGGGAGCTGTTTTTT
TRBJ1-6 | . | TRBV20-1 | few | CSATDLANLHF | TGCAGTGCAACCGACCTGGCGAACCTCCACTTT
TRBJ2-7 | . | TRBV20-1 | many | CSARRAGFRTYEQYF | TGCAGTGCACGGAGAGCCGGGTTCCGGACCTACGAGCAGTACTTC
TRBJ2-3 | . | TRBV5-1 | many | CASSIQGPSADTQYF | TGCGCCAGCAGCATACAGGGTCCCTCGGCAGATACGCAGTATTTT
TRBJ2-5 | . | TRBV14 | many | CASSQVSRHLQETQYF | TGTGCCAGCAGCCAAGTGTCGCGACACCTCCAAGAGACCCAGTACTTC
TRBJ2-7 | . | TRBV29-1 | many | CSVDSGDRGYEQYF | TGCAGCGTTGACAGCGGGGACAGAGGCTACGAGCAGTACTTC